A selection of T cell receptor beta chains follows, all from one sample in a study of blood T cell repertoires in COVID-19. Here immunoSEQ multiplex PCR was the method, and the copy in TCRdb shows in-frame clones only, minus some. This sample has about 180,000 clones, with about 86% found just once. Source material: peripheral blood. These receptors were collected from a man aged 50 to 60 with active or convalescent COVID-19. Both conserved end residues are trimmed from each CDR3. Rows give clone size only sometimes, using once, few, many, or a class for an expanded clone.

TRBV10-1	TRBJ1-1	.	ASSESTGPWGAF
TRBV10-3	TRBJ2-5	.	AISPSGEETQY
TRBV5-1	TRBJ2-2	.	ASSLVAGVTSTGELF
TRBV30	TRBJ2-5	.	ACKKGLASKQETQY
TRBV7-3	TRBJ1-1	.	ASSLKDGTDEAF
TRBV7-9	TRBJ2-1	.	ASSLVGASGNEQF
TRBV28	TRBJ1-4	.	ASRPGDRGGEKLF
TRBV3-1/TRBV3-2	TRBJ2-7	.	ASSQGTGVTEQY
TRBV30	TRBJ2-5	.	AWSVPRGKQETQY
TRBV9	TRBJ1-4	.	ASSVGGAINEKLF
TRBV10-3	TRBJ1-3	.	AISGTGAGNTIY
TRBV19	TRBJ1-1	few	ASSTRVSQAF
TRBV2	TRBJ1-5	.	ASTGQGIIQPQH
TRBV27	TRBJ2-7	.	ASKGGDTSYEQY
TRBV2	TRBJ2-1	.	ASSGRFYGSSYNEQF
TRBV7-9	TRBJ1-2	.	ASSSKS
TRBV7-2	TRBJ2-1	once	ASSLWAGNEQF
TRBV11-2	TRBJ1-1	.	ASSLAGNTEAF
TRBV7-9	TRBJ1-1	.	ASSFPTDNPENTEAF
TRBV4-1	TRBJ2-5	.	ASSQTPTSRETQY
TRBV4-1	TRBJ2-4	.	ASSQETVGQLAKNIQY
TRBV7-7	TRBJ2-2	.	ASSLDQAGELF
TRBV24-1	TRBJ2-4	.	ATSTSRDLAKNIQY
TRBV3-1/TRBV3-2	TRBJ2-7	.	ASSPNSGEQY
TRBV24-1	TRBJ2-7	.	ATTDWSGEQY
TRBV2	TRBJ2-3	once	ASSELLAGVSTDTQY
TRBV7-9	TRBJ1-2	.	ASSSLDRGLNYGYT
TRBV19	TRBJ1-5	.	ASSSDRGGPQH
TRBV28	TRBJ1-2	.	ASRASGLREGYT
TRBV11-2	TRBJ2-7	.	ASSLPRGEQY
TRBV28	TRBJ1-2	.	ASSLPSATAYGYT
TRBV4-1	TRBJ2-3	.	ASSLPRGGARTDTQY
TRBV28	TRBJ1-2	.	ASSLGHRGGYT
TRBV11-2	TRBJ2-7	.	ASSTNYEQY
TRBV25-1	TRBJ2-4	.	ASSESRTGGRNIQY
TRBV10-2	TRBJ2-7	.	ASSDSGRTSRPYEQY
TRBV7-2	TRBJ1-4	.	ASSLIPETNEKLF
TRBV15	TRBJ2-1	.	ATSRSWTNSNNEQF
TRBV7-6	TRBJ2-2	.	ASSSRTGGLGELF
TRBV5-6	TRBJ2-3	.	ASSSGDPSTDTQY
TRBV11-2	TRBJ2-3	.	ASSYQQVFTDTQY
TRBV19	TRBJ1-6	.	ASSGQGAWSPLH
TRBV6-1	TRBJ1-3	.	ASSEQRNTIY
TRBV7-9	TRBJ2-2	few	ASIGLGGRAAGELF
TRBV12-3/TRBV12-4	TRBJ1-5	once	ASMAGGDQPQH
TRBV4-1	TRBJ2-1	.	ASSGRGSSYNEQF
TRBV30	TRBJ2-2	.	AWRAARARGFGELF
TRBV28	TRBJ2-1	.	ASSLTPREDEQF
TRBV28	TRBJ1-4	.	ASSFPGINKEKLF
TRBV11-2	TRBJ1-2	once	ASSLGDTIGYT
TRBV28	TRBJ2-2	.	ATRGGEDTGELF
TRBV7-9	TRBJ2-7	.	ASSSAEIPSSEYEQY
TRBV6-5	TRBJ1-4	.	ASSYGDRGNEKLF